A selection of T cell receptor beta chains follows, all from one sample in a study of response to subunit inactivated influenza vaccine. TCRdb fed the RT-PCR reads into MiXCR, producing one record per CDR3 protein. Of approximately 250,000 distinct CDR3 sequences listed, about 12% were seen once; the top ten hold approximately 8.3%. Sequenced material: non-naive T cells sorted from PBMCs, taken roughly 2 weeks before vaccination. The receptors were gathered from a man in his fifties or sixties who received an inactivated influenza vaccine. Each CDR3 is given with its conserved first and last residue. The order of the fields is D gene, V gene, clone size, J gene, CDR3 DNA, CDR3 protein. A D gene is named only where the DNA matches it firmly. Not all rows give a size; the values are once, few, many and, for expanded clones, a class.

-	TRBV18	-	TRBJ2-3	TGTGCCAGCTCACCGCCACCTAGCACAGATACGCAGTATTTT	CASSPPPSTDTQYF
-	TRBV12-3/TRBV12-4	-	TRBJ1-2	TGTGCCAGCGGAACCTCAGGGGCGGGCTACACCTTC	CASGTSGAGYTF
-	TRBV19	few	TRBJ2-2	TGTGCCAGTAGTATGATCAGGGACACCGGGGAGCTGTTTTTT	CASSMIRDTGELFF
-	TRBV5-1	few	TRBJ2-5	TGCGCCAGCAGCGTAGGACAGACCCAAGAGACCCAGTACTTC	CASSVGQTQETQYF
TRBD1	TRBV28	few	TRBJ2-6	TGTGCCAGCAGTTTTATTGGACAGGGGTCCGACGTCCTGACTTTC	CASSFIGQGSDVLTF
-	TRBV5-6	many	TRBJ2-7	TGTGCCAGCACCCCCACCGGGAGCTCCTACGAGCAGTACTTC	CASTPTGSSYEQYF
TRBD2	TRBV5-1	few	TRBJ2-1	TGCGCCAGCAGCTTGGGGCTAGCGGGGGGCCGGGATGAGCAGTTCTTC	CASSLGLAGGRDEQFF
-	TRBV29-1	many	TRBJ1-1	TGCAGCGTTGAAAGGTCATCCACTGAAGCTTTCTTT	CSVERSSTEAFF
-	TRBV7-2	-	TRBJ2-3	TGTGCCAGCAGCAACAGACAGGTTAGCACAGATACGCAGTATTTT	CASSNRQVSTDTQYF
-	TRBV6-2/TRBV6-3	-	TRBJ2-7	TGTGCCAGCAGTTATGGACTAAGACAGGCCACCTACGAGCAGTACTTC	CASSYGLRQATYEQYF
-	TRBV10-3	-	TRBJ2-7	TGTGCCATCAGTGACCTATACGAGCAGTACTTC	CAISDLYEQYF
TRBD2	TRBV12-3/TRBV12-4	few	TRBJ2-3	TGTGCCAGCAGACCGGGACTAGTCTCAGATACGCAGTATTTT	CASRPGLVSDTQYF
TRBD1	TRBV10-1	-	TRBJ2-7	TGCGCCAGCAGTGATAGCACAGGGGGTAAGAACTTC	CASSDSTGGKNF